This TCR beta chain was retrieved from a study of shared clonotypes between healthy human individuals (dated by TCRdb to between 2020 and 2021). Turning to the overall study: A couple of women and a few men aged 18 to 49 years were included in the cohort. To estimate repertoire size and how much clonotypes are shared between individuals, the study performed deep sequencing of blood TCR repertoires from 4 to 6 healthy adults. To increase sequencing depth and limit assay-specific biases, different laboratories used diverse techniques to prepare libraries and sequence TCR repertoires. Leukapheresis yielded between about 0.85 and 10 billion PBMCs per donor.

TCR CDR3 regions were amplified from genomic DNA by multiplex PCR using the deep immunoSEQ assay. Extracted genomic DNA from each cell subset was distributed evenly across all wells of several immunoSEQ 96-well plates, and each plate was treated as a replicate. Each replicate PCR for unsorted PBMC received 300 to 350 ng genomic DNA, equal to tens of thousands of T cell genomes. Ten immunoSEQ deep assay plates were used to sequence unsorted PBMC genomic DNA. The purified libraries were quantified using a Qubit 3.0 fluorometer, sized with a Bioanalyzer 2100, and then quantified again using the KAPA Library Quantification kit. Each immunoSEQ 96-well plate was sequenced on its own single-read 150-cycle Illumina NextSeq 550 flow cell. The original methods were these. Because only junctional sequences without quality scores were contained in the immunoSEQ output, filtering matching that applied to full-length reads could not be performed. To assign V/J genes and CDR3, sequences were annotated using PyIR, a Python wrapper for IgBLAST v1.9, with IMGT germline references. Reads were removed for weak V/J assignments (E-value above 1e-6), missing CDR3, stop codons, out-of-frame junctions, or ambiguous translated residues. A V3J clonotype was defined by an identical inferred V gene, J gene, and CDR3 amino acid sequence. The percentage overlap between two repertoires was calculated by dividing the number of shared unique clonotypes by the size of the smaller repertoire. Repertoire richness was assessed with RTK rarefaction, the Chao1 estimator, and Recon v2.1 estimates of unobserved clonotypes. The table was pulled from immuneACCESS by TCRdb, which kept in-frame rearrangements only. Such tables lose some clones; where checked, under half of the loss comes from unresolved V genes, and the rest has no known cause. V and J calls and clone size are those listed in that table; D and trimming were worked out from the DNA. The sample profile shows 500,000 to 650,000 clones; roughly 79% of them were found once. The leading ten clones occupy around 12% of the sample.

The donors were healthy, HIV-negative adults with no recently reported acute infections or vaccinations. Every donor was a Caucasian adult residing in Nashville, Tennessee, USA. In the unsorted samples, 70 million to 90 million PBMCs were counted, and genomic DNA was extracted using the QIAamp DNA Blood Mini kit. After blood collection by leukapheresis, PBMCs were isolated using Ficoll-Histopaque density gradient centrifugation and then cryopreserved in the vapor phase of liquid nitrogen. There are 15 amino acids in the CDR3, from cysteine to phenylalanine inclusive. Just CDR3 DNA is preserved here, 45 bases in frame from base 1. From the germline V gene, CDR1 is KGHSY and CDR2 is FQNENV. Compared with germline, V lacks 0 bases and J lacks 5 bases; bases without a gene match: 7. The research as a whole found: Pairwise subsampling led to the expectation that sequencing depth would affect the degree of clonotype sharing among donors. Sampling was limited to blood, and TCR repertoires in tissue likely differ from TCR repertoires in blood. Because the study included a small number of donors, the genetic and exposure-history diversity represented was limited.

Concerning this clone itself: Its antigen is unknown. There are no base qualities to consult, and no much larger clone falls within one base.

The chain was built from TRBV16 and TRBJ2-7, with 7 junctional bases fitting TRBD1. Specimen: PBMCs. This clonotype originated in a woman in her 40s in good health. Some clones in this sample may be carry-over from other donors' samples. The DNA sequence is TGTGCCAGCAGCCAATCGAGTAGGGGGCAAAACGAGCAGTACTTC. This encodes CASSQSSRGQNEQYF.